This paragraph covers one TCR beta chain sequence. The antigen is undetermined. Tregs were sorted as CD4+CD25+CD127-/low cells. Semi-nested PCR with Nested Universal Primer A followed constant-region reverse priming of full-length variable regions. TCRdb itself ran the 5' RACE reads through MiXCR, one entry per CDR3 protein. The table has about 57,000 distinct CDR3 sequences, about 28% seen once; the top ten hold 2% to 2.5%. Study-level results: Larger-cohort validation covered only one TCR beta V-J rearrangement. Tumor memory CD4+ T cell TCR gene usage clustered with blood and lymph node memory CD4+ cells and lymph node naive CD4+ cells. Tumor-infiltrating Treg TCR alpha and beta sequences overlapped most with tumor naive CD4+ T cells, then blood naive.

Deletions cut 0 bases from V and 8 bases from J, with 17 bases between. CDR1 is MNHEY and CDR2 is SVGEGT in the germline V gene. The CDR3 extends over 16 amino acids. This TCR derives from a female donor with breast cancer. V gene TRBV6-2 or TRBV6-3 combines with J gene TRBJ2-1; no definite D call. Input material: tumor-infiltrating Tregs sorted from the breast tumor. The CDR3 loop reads CASSYSAKQMVDEQFF. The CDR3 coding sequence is TGTGCCAGCAGTTACTCGGCTAAGCAGATGGTTGATGAGCAGTTCTTC.